This T cell receptor beta chain was recovered during a study of vaccination and CD4 T cells after COVID-19. Looking at the study overall: Two-dose vaccination with either BNT162b2 or mRNA-1273 was given to participants.

Specified treatment: approximately nine-day PBMC culture with coronavirus spike peptide pools or control peptides (ViraFEST assay). Of note for this clonotype: Its target is unknown.

The Oncomine TCR Beta short-read assay sequenced DNA from cultured CD4+ T cells. TCRdb called the PCR reads again in MiXCR, with one record for every CDR3 protein. Here the sample spans roughly 28,000 distinct CDR3 sequences, approximately 62% being singletons. CDR3 length: 14 residues. Germline V gives CDR1 SGHNT, CDR2 YYREEE (reference sequence). Trimming removed 6 bases from V and 0 bases from J, with 12 bases in between. J is TRBJ1-2 and V is TRBV5-4; D ambiguous. The sample consisted of CD4+ T cells from blood, cultured in vitro, taken after SARS-CoV-2 vaccination. The sequence was collected from a human donor who received a COVID-19 vaccine. The CDR3 sequence: CASINYAANYGYTF. As DNA, the CDR3 is TGTGCCAGCATTAATTATGCAGCTAACTATGGCTACACCTTC. Full variable domain (rest looked up from reference TRBV5-4 and TRBJ1-2): ETGVTQSPTHLIKTRGQQVTLRCSSQSGHNTVSWYQQALGQGPQFIFQYYREEENGRGNFPPRFSGLQFPNYSSELNVNALELDDSALYLCASINYAANYGYTFGSGTRLTVV.